What follows are 22 T cell receptor beta chains derived from one specimen sequenced in a study of CD8 T cells in Susac syndrome. Random-hexamer reverse transcription was applied to about 0.45 to 1 ug RNA. TCRdb processed the immunoSEQ multiplex PCR reads anew with MiXCR; each CDR3 protein has one entry. This sample carries about 300,000 distinct CDR3 sequences, roughly 90% of them seen once, and the ten largest clones take 0.18%. The sample comprised CD8+ T cells from PBMCs. Receptors were obtained from a human donor with multiple sclerosis.

This chain links TRBV6-2 or TRBV6-3 with TRBJ1-5; no clear D gene. Trimming took off 0 bases at V and 0 bases at J, with 12 bases between the two ends. CDR3 length: 17 amino acids. Germline-derived CDR1 and CDR2 are MNHEY and SVGEGT. CDR3 sequence: CASSYSGWVNSNQPQHF. CDR3 sequence (DNA): TGTGCCAGCAGTTACTCGGGTTGGGTGAATAGCAATCAGCCCCAGCATTTT.

V is TRBV7-3 and J is TRBJ2-3; 10 bases fit TRBD2. The CDR3 is made up of 15 amino acids. The germline gives CDR1 SGHTA, CDR2 FQGTGA. Losses at the gene ends were 6 bases for V and 6 bases for J; bases not matched to a gene: 9. The CDR3 bases are TGTGCCAGCAGAGCCAGCGGGGGGGCTGTGGATACGCAGTATTTT. Translating it yields CASRASGGAVDTQYF.

The chain is built from TRBV9 and TRBJ1-1; D is possibly TRBD1 (5 bases). CDR3 length equals 13 residues. Trimming pared 0 bases from V and 4 bases from J, leaving 7 bases between. Germline V CDR1 and CDR2: SGDLS, YYNGEE. The CDR3 DNA is TGTGCCAGCAGCGTAGTGCAGGGCACTGAAGCTTTCTTT. Protein product: CASSVVQGTEAFF.

This rearrangement joins TRBV18 to TRBJ2-7, with D perhaps matching TRBD1 (6 bases). V was clipped by 0 bases and J by 2 bases, with 11 bases between them. CDR1 is KGHSH and CDR2 is LQKENI in the germline V gene. The CDR3 runs 15 residues. CDR3 sequence (DNA): TGTGCCAGCTCACCACCGGGGGCCGATACCTACGAGCAGTACTTC. Protein sequence: CASSPPGADTYEQYF.

The chain links TRBV13 to TRBJ2-5; TRBD1 matches at 10 bases. This CDR3 spans 17 amino acids. The germline gives CDR1 PRHDT, CDR2 FYEKMQ (reference sequence). Trimming removed 5 bases from V and 6 bases from J; junction bases left unmatched: 15. CDR3 in DNA: TGTGCCAGCAGCAGTAACCCGACAGGGGGCTTCGAACAGACCCAGTACTTC. It yields the protein CASSSNPTGGFEQTQYF.

V is TRBV20-1 and J is TRBJ2-1; the match to TRBD2 covers 16 bases. The CDR3 contains 18 residues. Germline V gene lookup returns CDR1 DFQATT and CDR2 SNEGSKA (reference sequence). J gave up 0 bases and V 5 bases, and 7 bases lay outside the gene matches. In DNA, the CDR3 is TGCAGTGCTGCCGGGACTAGCGGGGGGGCCGGCTCCTACAATGAGCAGTTCTTC. Its translation is CSAAGTSGGAGSYNEQFF.

The rearrangement links TRBV9 to TRBJ2-3; D possibly uses TRBD1 or TRBD2 (6 bases each). This CDR3 spans 16 amino acids. The V gene lost 0 bases and the J gene lost 4 bases, with 15 bases spanning the gap. From germline, CDR1 is SGDLS and CDR2 YYNGEE. This CDR3 is CASSVEGGGLADTQYF. CDR3 DNA: TGTGCCAGCAGCGTAGAGGGGGGAGGCTTGGCAGATACGCAGTATTTT.

The chain is built from TRBV18 and TRBJ2-7; possible D gene TRBD2, 6 bases. The length of the CDR3 is 15 residues. Trimming left V 4 bases short and J 0 bases short, with 13 bases between. Germline CDR1 and CDR2: KGHSH and LQKENI. The DNA for the CDR3 is TGTGCCAGCTCACTCATAGCGGAGCACTCCTACGAGCAGTACTTC. It encodes CASSLIAEHSYEQYF.

This chain joins TRBV2 and TRBJ1-2; TRBD1 matches at 10 bases. The CDR3 extends over 16 amino acids. V was pared by 2 bases and J by 4 bases, with 7 bases of the junction left unmatched. Germline CDR1 and CDR2: SNHLY and FYNNEI. CDR3 nucleotides: TGTGCCAGCAGTGAAAGAGGACAGGGGGAGGGCTATGGCTACACCTTC. Translating gives CASSERGQGEGYGYTF.

The CDR3: CASSPGVLGETQYF. CDR3 nucleotides: TGTGCCAGCAGCCCAGGGGTCTTGGGGGAGACCCAGTACTTC. This chain connects TRBV7-9 to TRBJ2-5, with D tentatively TRBD1 (6 bases). This CDR3 spans 14 amino acids. CDR1 is SEHNR and CDR2 is FQNEAQ in the germline V gene (reference sequence). Trimming stripped 5 bases from V and 5 bases from J, with 15 bases between.

The chain carries TRBV28 and TRBJ2-1; 9 bases map to TRBD1. Germline-derived CDR1 and CDR2 are MDHEN and SYDVKM. The V gene end was trimmed by 6 bases and the J gene end by 6 bases; junction bases not matched to a gene: 9. The CDR3 is made up of 15 amino acids. The CDR3 DNA reads TGTGCCAGCAGCTCGCCGAGACAGGGGGGCAATGAGCAGTTCTTC. Translating gives CASSSPRQGGNEQFF.

This sequence joins TRBV20-1 and TRBJ1-2; D is uncertain. V lost 0 bases and J 3 bases, leaving 8 bases between the germline ends. This CDR3 spans 13 amino acids. Germline lookup yields CDR1 DFQATT and CDR2 SNEGSKA (reference sequence). CDR3 coding DNA: TGCAGTGCTAGAGATCTGGCAGACTATGGCTACACCTTC. Translated: CSARDLADYGYTF.

The chain links TRBV14 to TRBJ2-3; 11 nucleotides agree with TRBD2. In germline, CDR1 is SGHDN, CDR2 FVKESK. Trimming cost V 2 bases and J 7 bases; bases outside gene matches: 8. This CDR3 is built from 16 residues. The DNA for the CDR3 is TGTGCCAGCAGCCAACATAGCGGGGGGGATCTTTATACGCAGTATTTT. Its protein product is CASSQHSGGDLYTQYF.

The rearrangement links TRBV29-1 to TRBJ2-7; D is unclear. The V and J ends lost 4 bases and 4 bases respectively, with 17 bases between them. The CDR3 loop spans 14 amino acids. Per germline, CDR1 SQVTM and CDR2 ANQGSEA. CDR3 in amino acids: CSVGRVAPQYEQYF. DNA for the CDR3: TGCAGCGTTGGTCGGGTTGCGCCCCAATACGAGCAGTACTTC.

The CDR3 DNA reads as TGTGCCACCGGTAATCAGGGGGCTACCTACAATGAGCAGTTCTTC. The encoded protein is CATGNQGATYNEQFF. The genes are TRBV15 and TRBJ2-1; 8 nucleotides match TRBD1. The ends lost 8 bases at V and 2 bases at J; junction bases unmatched: 8. Germline CDR1 and CDR2: LNHNV and YYDKDF (reference sequence). The CDR3 sequence is 15 residues long.

This clonotype was recorded only once. The CDR3 DNA reads as TGTGCCAGCAGCTCCGGGACAGTCCAAGAGACCCAGTACTTC. Amino acids: CASSSGTVQETQYF. This rearrangement joins TRBV9 to TRBJ2-5; 7 bases map to TRBD1. Trimming removed 4 bases from V and 1 base from J; junction bases left unmatched: 4. Per the germline V gene, CDR1 is SGDLS and CDR2 is YYNGEE. The CDR3 contains 14 residues.

This rearrangement joins TRBV6-5 to TRBJ1-1; 8 bases fit TRBD1. The CDR3 is 14 amino acids. The J segment lost 7 bases and the V segment lost 5 bases, leaving 9 bases of the junction unmatched. Looked up from germline, CDR1 is MNHEY and CDR2 is SVGAGI. CDR3 nucleotides: TGTGCCAGCAGTACCCCGACAGGGGCCAGTGAAGCTTTCTTT. Its protein product is CASSTPTGASEAFF.

The chain uses TRBV19 and TRBJ1-5, with a tentative D call TRBD1 (5 bases). V was trimmed by 6 bases and J by 2 bases, leaving 14 bases between them. Germline V gene sequence: CDR1 LNHDA, CDR2 SQIVND (reference sequence). This CDR3 comprises 15 residues. The CDR3 protein is CASSPVGRGNQPQHF. In DNA form, the CDR3 reads TGTGCCAGTAGCCCCGTGGGACGAGGCAATCAGCCCCAGCATTTT.

V gene TRBV19 combines with J gene TRBJ1-5; the match to TRBD1 covers 8 bases. CDR1 and CDR2 from the germline V gene are LNHDA and SQIVND (reference sequence). The J segment lost 7 bases and the V segment lost 6 bases, leaving 17 bases of the junction unmatched. The CDR3 has 17 residues. The CDR3 protein is CASSQLASGTGKQPQHF. Here the CDR3 DNA reads TGTGCCAGTAGCCAGCTTGCATCCGGGACAGGAAAGCAGCCCCAGCATTTT.

The chain carries TRBV5-8 and TRBJ1-3; D unresolved. This CDR3 comprises 17 residues. V lost 3 bases to trimming and J lost 0 bases, with 16 bases between them. CDR1 and CDR2 (germline): SGHTS, YDEGEE. CDR3: CASSSGLPTISGNTIYF. As DNA, the CDR3 is TGTGCCAGCAGCTCGGGCCTCCCCACTATCTCTGGAAACACCATATATTTT.

The rearrangement uses TRBV15 and TRBJ1-1; 10 bases line up with TRBD1. V lost 1 base to trimming and J lost 5 bases; unmatched junction nucleotides: 7. The length of the CDR3 is 16 residues. CDR1 is LNHNV, CDR2 YYDKDF, per germline (reference sequence). In nucleotides, the CDR3 is TGTGCCACCAGCAGAGGAGGGACAGGGGTGGGGACTGAAGCTTTCTTT. It yields the protein CATSRGGTGVGTEAFF. The whole variable domain, filled in from reference TRBV15 and TRBJ1-1, reads DAMVIQNPRYQVTQFGKPVTLSCSQTLNHNVMYWYQQKSSQAPKLLFHYYDKDFNNEADTPDNFQSRRPNTSFCFLDIRSPGLGDTAMYLCATSRGGTGVGTEAFFGQGTRLTVV.

This rearrangement joins TRBV15 to TRBJ2-5; D remains ambiguous. CDR1 is LNHNV, CDR2 YYDKDF, per germline (reference sequence). V lost 0 bases and J 3 bases, leaving 5 bases between the germline ends. The CDR3 runs 13 residues. The CDR3 sequence is CATSRDGEETQYF. For the CDR3, the DNA is TGTGCCACCAGCAGAGATGGGGAAGAGACCCAGTACTTC. Drawing the rest from reference TRBV15 and TRBJ2-5, the complete variable domain is DAMVIQNPRYQVTQFGKPVTLSCSQTLNHNVMYWYQQKSSQAPKLLFHYYDKDFNNEADTPDNFQSRRPNTSFCFLDIRSPGLGDTAMYLCATSRDGEETQYFGPGTRLLVL.